Given below is one T cell receptor (beta chain) in context. Its antigen is unidentified. The method was immunoSEQ multiplex PCR; TCRdb's version includes in-frame clones alone and lacks a portion of them. Here the sample spans 150,000 to 200,000 clones, 75% to 90% being singletons. This sample was taken from a study of lymphopenia after photon versus proton radiotherapy. Findings and limits, study-wide: Oligoclonal CD8+ Temra expansion after nadir drove photon patients' diversity drop. Proton therapy kept repertoires fairly stable, unlike photons, which gained effector/memory cells.

This CDR3 has 15 amino acids. Germline CDR1 is SGHTA and CDR2 is FQGNSA. Between the trimmed V and J ends, which lost 5 bases and 2 bases, there was a span of 15 bases. Material: peripheral blood, obtained from a patient treated with photon-based radiotherapy. This chain uses TRBV7-2 with TRBJ1-2; TRBD1 is a possible D gene (5 bases). This receptor was taken from a man aged 50 or older with gastric cancer. The DNA of the CDR3 is TGTGCCAGCAGCCTCGGGGGACTGCCGAACTATGGCTACACCTTC. Translation gives CASSLGGLPNYGYTF.